In this sample, the clone carrying this TCR beta chain turned up a few times. What it recognizes is unknown. This sample was included in a study of CD8 T cells in ankylosing spondylitis. The authors made TCR beta libraries by quantitative 5'-RACE with molecular barcodes. Via MiXCR, TCRdb re-called the 5' RACE reads, giving one row per CDR3 protein. The sample comprises about 390,000 distinct CDR3 sequences, about 22% of which are singletons, and roughly a sixth rests with the top ten. V shed 4 bases and J 0 bases; nucleotides not matched to a gene: 9. The CDR3 consists of 16 residues. Germline V gene lookup returns CDR1 SGHDT and CDR2 YYEEEE. Study results and caveats: In ankylosing spondylitis blood, a motif of several highly homologous TCR beta variants appeared characteristic.

The chain has TRBV5-6 and TRBJ1-2; 7 bases are a match to TRBD1. The sequenced sample was blood, either unsorted or a sorted T cell fraction (not recorded which). The clonotype comes from a male donor with ankylosing spondylitis. The CDR3 spells CASSPTGQPTNYGYTF. The CDR3, as DNA: TGTGCCAGCAGCCCGACGGGACAGCCGACTAACTATGGCTACACCTTC.